This T cell receptor beta chain emerged from a study of CD8+ T cells in alopecia areata. Findings and limits, study-wide: Scalp lesions, especially in alopecia totalis/universalis, had higher clonality than normal scalp. TCR sharing across patients was less clear than in mice, possibly HLA-related.

PBMCs, the starting material, were the source of sorted CD4+ and CD8+ T cells. This clone was observed a handful of times. The antigen remains unidentified. Extraction and reverse transcription of RNA yielded cDNA as the sequencing template. The table came from immunoSEQ multiplex PCR; TCRdb's copy has only in-frame clones and leaves some out. Among about 140,000 clones listed, around 54% were seen once. Trimming removed 1 base at V and 6 bases at J, with 3 bases between. Germline CDR1 is KGHSH and CDR2 is LQKENI. The length of the CDR3 is 11 residues. Sequencing was performed on CD4+ T cells sorted from blood. The rearrangement uses TRBV18 and TRBJ1-2; no clear D. The TCR originated in a human donor in good health. The CDR3 nucleotides read TGTGCCAGCTCACCACTCGATGGCTACACCTTC. Encoded protein: CASSPLDGYTF.